This entry describes one TCR beta chain. Other DNA variants within this sample encode the same CDR3. The sample comes from a study of blood T cell repertoires in COVID-19. The wider study: Donors in the United States, Italy and Spain gave samples during acute or convalescent COVID-19. The analysed material was cDNA or gDNA that came from T cells, B-cell-depleted T cells, or PBMCs.

Per the original data handling: Estimation of nucleated cell counts relied on the amplification of reference gene primers. TCRdb's copy holds only in-frame clones and misses some; the assay was immunoSEQ multiplex PCR. From that table come the V and J calls and clone size; the DNA was used to work out D and trimming. The table has 120,000 to 150,000 clones, 84% seen once. The Seattle site enrolled patients during active infection and followed them longitudinally. The germline gives CDR1 SGDLS, CDR2 YYNGEE. The CDR3 extends over 15 amino acids. Trimming removed 2 bases from V and 4 bases from J; junction bases left unmatched: 2.

The rearrangement links TRBV9 to TRBJ2-7; 14 nucleotides match TRBD2. Sequencing input: peripheral blood. The TCR comes from a man aged 25 to 45 with COVID-19, enrolled during active disease. CDR3 sequence: CASSVGLAGAYEQYF. The CDR3, as DNA: TGTGCCAGCAGCGTGGGACTAGCGGGGGCTTACGAGCAGTACTTC.